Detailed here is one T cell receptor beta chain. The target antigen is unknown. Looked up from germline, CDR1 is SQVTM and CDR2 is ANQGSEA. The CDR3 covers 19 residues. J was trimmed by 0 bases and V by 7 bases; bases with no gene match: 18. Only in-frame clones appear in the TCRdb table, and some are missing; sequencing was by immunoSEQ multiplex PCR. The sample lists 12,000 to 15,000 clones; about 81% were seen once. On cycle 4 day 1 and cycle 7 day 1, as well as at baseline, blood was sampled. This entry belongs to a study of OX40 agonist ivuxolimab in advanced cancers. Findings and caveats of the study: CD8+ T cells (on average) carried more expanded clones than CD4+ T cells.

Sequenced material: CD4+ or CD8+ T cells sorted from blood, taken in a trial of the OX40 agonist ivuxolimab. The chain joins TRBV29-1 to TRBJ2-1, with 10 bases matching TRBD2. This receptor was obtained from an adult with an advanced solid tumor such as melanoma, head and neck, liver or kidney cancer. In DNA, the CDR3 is TGCAGCGCTAGAGGATGGCTAGCGGGAGTACAGAGCTCCTACAATGAGCAGTTCTTC. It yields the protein CSARGWLAGVQSSYNEQFF.